This TCR beta chain is drawn from a study of blood T cell repertoires in COVID-19 (TCRdb year 2020). About the study as a whole: Collaborator samples came from the United States, Italy and Spain and covered acute and convalescent phases of COVID-19. The prospective study material was composed of cDNA or gDNA derived from T cells, B-cell-depleted T cells, or PBMCs. The dataset comprised deeply sampled blood TCRbeta repertoires from subjects exposed to, actively infected with, or recovered from COVID-19. A freely available public database, intended as a resource for researchers studying the immune response to SARS-CoV-2, is where the repertoires were released. Samples came from the ongoing ImmuneRACE study (first 160 participants) plus 1,254 subjects from 6 global collaborators. Nearly every sample came with metadata listing a de-identified subject ID, COVID-19 status, age in years and sex. Where available, HLA class I and class II types were obtained from metadata supplied by the sample provider rather than from assay-based typing.

In Seattle, one collaborating source enrolled patients while the infection was active and tracked those patients longitudinally over the course of disease. The collaborating institutions used their own protocols to collect whole blood in K2EDTA tubes. Collaborator samples were shipped for TCRbeta analysis as frozen whole blood, isolated PBMCs, or DNA extracted from either sample type. This clone was seen only once. Its specific antigen is unknown. No much larger clonotype is one base removed from it; base qualities were not supplied. CDR1 and CDR2 are drawn from the germline V gene: SGHVS, FNYEAQ. The trim is 5 bases for V and 1 base for J, with a gap of 18 bases between the germline ends. The CDR3 runs 17 amino acids, cysteine and phenylalanine included. Only the CDR3 portion is preserved as DNA: 51 bases, with reading frame beginning at the first base. The immunoSEQ Assay, a bias-controlled multiplex PCR, was used to amplify TCRbeta CDR3 regions from genomic DNA. The authors' pipeline ran thus. Within the assay, amplification of reference gene primers was used to estimate how many nucleated cells each sample contained. To quantify the absolute abundance of each unique TCRbeta CDR3 rearrangement, sequence reads were collapsed and filtered. For each sample, productive Simpson clonality was calculated as the square root of Simpson's diversity index across productive rearrangements. TCRdb took this table from immuneACCESS and kept in-frame rearrangements with V and J called. Such tables lack part of the clones; where checked against another copy, unresolved V genes explain under half of the gap, and the rest is unexplained. From that table come the V and J calls and clone size; the DNA was used to work out D and trimming. This sample is represented by approximately 50,000 clones; roughly 77% of them were singletons. The top ten clones comprise under 35% of the sample.

The investigation overall reported the following: The amount of clinical and demographic metadata varied by source and participant and was provided uncurated.

This TCR was recovered from a man aged 55 to 69 with COVID-19, enrolled during active disease. Recombination connected TRBV7-6 to TRBJ1-5; the D gene cannot be named for sure. Sample: peripheral blood. The DNA reads as follows: TGTGCCAGCAGCCTAACACCTCCGGCGGGGAGCAATCAGCCCCAGCATTTT. This gives the protein CASSLTPPAGSNQPQHF.